The 20 T cell receptor beta chains below all came from one sample that was sequenced in a study of T-cell memory formation after mild COVID-19. TCRdb ran MiXCR on the 5' RACE reads and lists one entry per CDR3 protein. Counted here are about 90,000 distinct CDR3 sequences, approximately 13% occurring once; the ten biggest clones make up about 25%. The sequenced sample consisted of PBMCs or a T cell subset sorted from them (not recorded which). Receptors were obtained from an adult woman who had mild COVID-19 (a few samples of this study predate the infection). Cell type and time point are not known.

This clonotype was seen many times. V gene TRBV7-9 combines with J gene TRBJ2-1; D tentatively fits TRBD1 or TRBD2 (5 bases each). Germline CDR1 SEHNR, CDR2 FQNEAQ (reference sequence). The V and J ends lost 4 bases and 0 bases respectively, with 13 bases between them. The CDR3 runs to 16 residues. The CDR3 DNA sequence: TGTGCCAGCAGCTCCCGGGACCCCCACTCCTACAATGAGCAGTTCTTC. Translation: CASSSRDPHSYNEQFF.

The chain has TRBV5-1 and TRBJ2-7; D is uncertain. Trimming left V 0 bases short and J 6 bases short, with 25 bases between. CDR3 size: 18 residues. Germline CDR1 reads SGHRS; CDR2 reads YFSETQ. The CDR3 coding sequence is TGCGCCAGCAGCTTGGATTTTAGTCCCGGCCCCTACCACTCCGAGCAGTACTTC. This codes for CASSLDFSPGPYHSEQYF.

The rearrangement links TRBV15 to TRBJ2-7; TRBD1 matches at 8 bases. The CDR3 contains 17 residues. The trim removed 1 base at V and 5 bases at J, leaving 13 bases unmatched. The germline V gene encodes CDR1 LNHNV and CDR2 YYDKDF (reference sequence). CDR3 coding DNA: TGTGCCACCAGCAGAGTGGGCGGCAGGGGGCTTGGCGACGAGCAGTACTTC. Translating it yields CATSRVGGRGLGDEQYF. Complete variable domain (other parts from reference TRBV15 and TRBJ2-7): DAMVIQNPRYQVTQFGKPVTLSCSQTLNHNVMYWYQQKSSQAPKLLFHYYDKDFNNEADTPDNFQSRRPNTSFCFLDIRSPGLGDTAMYLCATSRVGGRGLGDEQYFGPGTRLTVT.

J is TRBJ2-2 and V is TRBV13; unclear D gene. CDR3 length equals 15 residues. Germline values: CDR1 PRHDT, CDR2 FYEKMQ (reference sequence). The ends were cut back, 1 base at V and 1 base at J, with 7 bases in the middle. The CDR3 protein is CASSLAVENTGELFF. As DNA, the CDR3 is TGTGCCAGCAGCTTAGCGGTGGAGAACACCGGGGAGCTGTTTTTT.

This clonotype was counted between two and nine times. The gene calls are TRBV5-6 and TRBJ1-5; D is uncertain. The CDR3 consists of 12 residues. Per germline, CDR1 SGHDT and CDR2 YYEEEE. Trimming stripped 4 bases from V and 7 bases from J, with 9 bases between. CDR3 sequence (DNA): TGTGCCAGCAGCATTCACTCCCAGCCCCAGCATTTT. It yields the protein CASSIHSQPQHF.

This clonotype came up a few times. The J gene is TRBJ2-7, the V gene TRBV21-1; the table's D gene call, TRBD2, was not cross checked with the DNA. TRBV21-1 is a recognized pseudogene. CDR3 length: 15 residues. In DNA form, the CDR3 reads TGTGCCAGCAGGCAGGGACGGGAGGGCCCGAGAGAGCAGTACTTC. This codes for CASRQGREGPREQYF.

This clonotype was observed a handful of times. This chain connects TRBV12-5 to TRBJ2-1; D call uncertain. V lost 2 bases, J lost 0 bases, and 17 bases lay in between. Germline lookup yields CDR1 LGHNT and CDR2 FRNRAP. The CDR3 runs 18 residues. CDR3 loop: CASGLSYPYTSSYNEQFF. CDR3 DNA sequence: TGTGCTAGTGGTTTGTCCTACCCCTACACCAGCTCCTACAATGAGCAGTTCTTC.

The chain joins TRBV10-3 to TRBJ1-2; unclear D gene. The germline CDR1 and CDR2 sequences are ENHRY and SYGVKD. V lost 0 bases to trimming and J lost 3 bases, with 8 bases between them. The CDR3 runs to 14 residues. Written as DNA, the CDR3 is TGTGCCATCAGTGAGTCTCCGGAGTACTATGGCTACACCTTC. It yields the protein CAISESPEYYGYTF.

The CDR3 DNA reads as TGCAGCGTAGCCGGGAGAGACTCCTACGAGCAGTACTTC. Its protein product is CSVAGRDSYEQYF. This chain connects TRBV29-1 to TRBJ2-7, with TRBD2 as a possible D gene (6 bases). Trimming cost V 6 bases and J 0 bases, with 12 bases left between them. Germline V lookup: CDR1 SQVTM, CDR2 ANQGSEA. The CDR3 sequence is 13 residues long.

There are a few counts of this clonotype. The V gene is TRBV7-9, the J gene TRBJ2-7; no clear D. Germline CDR1 reads SEHNR; CDR2 reads FQNEAQ (reference sequence). CDR3 length equals 13 residues. V was shortened by 5 bases and J by 0 bases, with 8 bases between the two germline ends. The CDR3 DNA sequence: TGTGCCAGCAGCAGACCATCCTCCTACGAGCAGTACTTC. It specifies CASSRPSSYEQYF.

The gene calls are TRBV4-3 and TRBJ2-1, with 7 bases identical to TRBD2. After removal of 4 bases from V and 4 bases from J, the junction contained 16 bases not matched to a gene. The CDR3 length is 18 residues. CDR1 and CDR2 (germline): LGHNA, YSLEER. The CDR3 spells CASSLDPARGSLYNEQFF. The DNA of the CDR3 is TGCGCCAGCAGCCTGGATCCCGCCCGCGGGAGTTTATACAATGAGCAGTTCTTC.

This clonotype was counted between two and nine times. The CDR3 nucleotides read TGCGCCAGCAGCTTGGAGGGGGGTAACACTGAAGCTTTCTTT. Translating it yields CASSLEGGNTEAFF. The V call is TRBV5-1, the J call TRBJ1-1; D is perhaps TRBD1 (6 bases). The CDR3 is made up of 14 amino acids. Germline V gives CDR1 SGHRS, CDR2 YFSETQ. With 0 bases removed from V and 2 bases from J, the gap between germline ends came to 8 bases. Variable domain in full (rest from reference TRBV5-1 and TRBJ1-1): KAGVTQTPRYLIKTRGQQVTLSCSPISGHRSVSWYQQTPGQGLQFLFEYFSETQRNKGNFPGRFSGRQFSNSRSEMNVSTLELGDSALYLCASSLEGGNTEAFFGQGTRLTVV.

The chain is built from TRBV9 and TRBJ2-3, with TRBD2 matching 13 bases. The CDR3 length is 15 residues. The V gene end was trimmed by 4 bases and the J gene end by 5 bases; junction bases not matched to a gene: 4. Germline assignment: CDR1 SGDLS and CDR2 YYNGEE. The chain's CDR3 is CASSSGTSGEDTQYF. As DNA, the CDR3 is TGTGCCAGCAGCTCCGGGACTAGCGGGGAAGATACGCAGTATTTT.

This chain links TRBV19 with TRBJ2-7, with TRBD2 identical over 7 bases. V was clipped by 3 bases and J by 3 bases; unmatched bases: 8. This CDR3 is 15 amino acids long. Germline CDR1 is LNHDA and CDR2 is SQIVND (reference sequence). CDR3 loop: CASSIGSGGIYEQYF. CDR3 in DNA: TGTGCCAGTAGTATCGGTTCGGGGGGAATCTACGAGCAGTACTTC.

This clonotype was detected only a few times. The gene calls are TRBV6-2 or TRBV6-3 and TRBJ2-2; 9 nucleotides align to TRBD1. The length of the CDR3 is 17 residues. CDR1 is MNHEY and CDR2 is SVGEGT in the germline V gene. V trimming: 2 bases; J trimming: 1 base; junction bases outside the gene matches: 5. The CDR3 loop is CASSYVGTGRNTGELFF. CDR3 coding DNA: TGTGCCAGCAGTTACGTCGGGACAGGGAGGAACACCGGGGAGCTGTTTTTT.

The genes are TRBV29-1 and TRBJ2-7; TRBD2 is a possible D gene (6 bases). Germline V CDR1 and CDR2: SQVTM, ANQGSEA. V was clipped by 7 bases and J by 2 bases, with 21 bases between them. The CDR3 sequence is 15 residues long. The CDR3 sequence is CSAEGSGLSPYEQYF. The CDR3 DNA reads TGCAGCGCTGAGGGGTCCGGACTATCCCCCTACGAGCAGTACTTC.

V gene TRBV29-1 combines with J gene TRBJ2-3; 9 bases map to TRBD1. This CDR3 region has 15 residues. Germline V gene sequence: CDR1 SQVTM, CDR2 ANQGSEA. With V trimmed by 7 bases and J by 2 bases, 10 bases remained unmatched. CDR3 amino acids: CSARAGTGITDTQYF. CDR3 coding DNA: TGCAGCGCCAGAGCCGGGACAGGGATCACAGATACGCAGTATTTT.

This clonotype was counted a few times. J is TRBJ2-1 and V is TRBV7-9; D is undetermined. Trimming took 1 base from V and 0 from J, leaving 13 bases between them. Germline V gene lookup returns CDR1 SEHNR and CDR2 FQNEAQ (reference sequence). The CDR3 consists of 17 residues. The CDR3: CASSLDRSRNSYNEQFF. CDR3 coding DNA: TGTGCCAGCAGCTTAGATCGGTCGAGGAACTCCTACAATGAGCAGTTCTTC. Full variable domain (rest looked up from reference TRBV7-9 and TRBJ2-1): DTGVSQNPRHKITKRGQNVTFRCDPISEHNRLYWYRQTLGQGPEFLTYFQNEAQLEKSRLLSDRFSAERPKGSFSTLEIQRTEQGDSAMYLCASSLDRSRNSYNEQFFGPGTRLTVL.

This clonotype was detected ten times or more. V gene TRBV7-8 combines with J gene TRBJ1-1; D gene uncertain. Per germline, CDR1 SGHVS and CDR2 FQNEAQ. This CDR3 region has 13 residues. The ends were cut back, 4 bases at V and 1 base at J, with 7 bases in the middle. CDR3 coding DNA: TGTGCCAGCAGCTCCGGTGGGAACACTGAAGCTTTCTTT. It translates to CASSSGGNTEAFF.

The sample holds many counts of this clonotype. The chain joins TRBV24-1 to TRBJ2-6, with TRBD1 as a possible D gene (5 bases). The CDR3 has 18 amino acids. Germline CDR1 reads KGHDR; CDR2 reads SFDVKD. V was clipped by 6 bases and J by 0 bases, with 17 bases between them. The CDR3 loop reads CATSKTQVDNSGANVLTF. The CDR3 DNA sequence: TGTGCCACCAGTAAAACACAGGTGGACAACTCTGGGGCCAACGTCCTGACTTTC.